The subject of this entry is one T cell receptor (beta chain). No antigen is known for it. Base qualities are missing; no much larger clone stands one base away. This entry is derived from a study of blood T cell repertoires in COVID-19 (dated by TCRdb to the early 2020s). For the wider study: The collaborator samples originated in the United States, Italy and Spain and spanned the acute and convalescent phases of COVID-19. The dataset comprised deeply sampled blood TCRbeta repertoires from subjects exposed to, actively infected with, or recovered from COVID-19. The repertoires were released in a freely available public database intended as a resource for research on the immune response to SARS-CoV-2. Sample metadata almost always included a de-identified subject ID, COVID-19 status, age in years and sex. Where HLA class I and class II types were available, the types were taken from metadata supplied by the sample provider, not from assay-based typing. The samples were drawn from two sources: the first 160 participants of the ongoing ImmuneRACE study, and over 1,000 subjects contributed by 6 global collaborators. The prospective study material was composed of cDNA or gDNA derived from T cells, B-cell-depleted T cells, or PBMCs.

TCRbeta CDR3 regions were amplified from genomic DNA using the immunoSEQ Assay, a bias-controlled multiplex PCR. Regarding the original processing steps: The number of nucleated cells in each sample was estimated by amplification of reference gene primers within the assay. Sequence reads were collapsed and filtered to measure the absolute abundance of every unique TCRbeta CDR3 rearrangement. For each sample, productive Simpson clonality was calculated as the square root of Simpson's diversity index across productive rearrangements. The source is immuneACCESS, and TCRdb retained only in-frame sequences with V and J called. Part of the clones is not carried over; for the studies checked, unresolved V genes explain less than half of this, and the remainder is unexplained. V, J and clone size are those of that table, while D and trimming were read from the DNA. This sample gives about 97,000 clones in total; around four fifths of them show up just once. The top ten constitute 9.8% of the sample.

What the study reported, not specific to this receptor: The amount of clinical and demographic metadata varied by source and participant and was provided uncurated.

Each collaborating institution followed its own protocols to collect whole blood in K2EDTA tubes. Collaborator samples were shipped for TCRbeta analysis as frozen whole blood, isolated PBMCs, or DNA extracted from either sample type. Via the germline V gene, CDR1 is MDHEN and CDR2 SYDVKM. At the junction V is shortened by 5 bases and J by 8 bases, with 12 bases in between. Its CDR3 holds 12 amino acids, cysteine through phenylalanine. The sequence is cut down to CDR3 DNA, 36 bases in frame from base 1. Sequencing was performed on peripheral blood. The sequence derives from a man between 60 and 70 years old with active or convalescent COVID-19. This receptor chain uses TRBV28 and TRBJ1-2, with no reliable assignment of the D segment. This receptor carries the CDR3 CASSTPTRGYTF. The DNA sequence reads TGTGCCAGCAGTACCCCGACACGAGGCTACACCTTC.